These T cell receptor beta chains were read from a single sample in a study of T cells in localized non-small cell lung cancer. Profiling relied on immunoSEQ multiplex PCR, and the TCRdb table lists in-frame clones only, not all of them. The repertoire holds 60,000 to 65,000 clones, with about 90% as singletons. Sequencing used peripheral blood, obtained before any cancer treatment. The receptors shown here come from a woman between 35 and 70 years old with stage I lung adenocarcinoma. Both conserved end residues are part of each CDR3. A D gene is named only where the DNA matches it firmly. For some rows the clone size is stated as once, few or many, or as a class when expanded; others skip it.

j_call clone_size d_call v_call cdr3_aa cdr3_nt
TRBJ2-7 . TRBD2 TRBV5-6 CASSPSPAGGPDEQYF TGTGCCAGCAGCCCTAGTCCAGCGGGAGGGCCAGACGAGCAGTACTTC
TRBJ1-4 . . TRBV13 CASSLGRTEKLFF TGTGCCAGCAGCTTGGGGCGGACTGAAAAACTGTTTTTT
TRBJ1-4 . . TRBV7-2 CASSSGSNEKLFF TGTGCCAGCAGCTCCGGGTCTAATGAAAAACTGTTTTTT
TRBJ1-2 few TRBD1 TRBV6-5 CASSNTGGVIYGYTF TGTGCCAGCAGTAACACAGGGGGCGTCATCTATGGCTACACCTTC
TRBJ1-2 . . TRBV5-6 CASSLRGGRTGGYTF TGTGCCAGCAGCTTAAGGGGAGGAAGGACGGGTGGCTACACCTTC
TRBJ2-2 . . TRBV7-2 CASSYRSGAGDTGELFF TGTGCCAGCAGCTATAGGTCGGGGGCCGGGGACACCGGGGAGCTGTTTTTT
TRBJ1-1 . . TRBV19 CASSIDKGRLNTEAFF TGTGCCAGTAGTATAGACAAGGGACGCCTGAACACTGAAGCTTTCTTT
TRBJ2-5 once . TRBV28 CASSPPGGKVTQYF TGTGCCAGCAGTCCCCCAGGCGGGAAGGTGACCCAGTACTTC
TRBJ2-5 . . TRBV28 CASRGAKETQYF TGTGCCAGCAGGGGGGCCAAAGAGACCCAGTACTTC
TRBJ1-6 . . TRBV6-5 CASKDRWHSPLHF TGTGCCAGCAAAGACAGGTGGCATTCACCCCTCCACTTT
TRBJ2-3 . . TRBV6-1 CASRNGGAGTDTQYF TGTGCCAGCAGGAACGGGGGCGCAGGTACAGATACGCAGTATTTT
TRBJ2-1 once TRBD2 TRBV7-7 CASSLAGGNEQFF TGTGCCAGCAGCTTAGCCGGGGGGAATGAGCAGTTCTTC
TRBJ2-1 . TRBD2 TRBV7-3 CASSRSGGAVGEQFF TGTGCCAGCAGCCGTAGCGGGGGGGCGGTCGGTGAGCAGTTCTTC
TRBJ1-4 . . TRBV4-3 CASSQDRRSVEKLFF TGCGCCAGCAGCCAAGATCGCAGGTCTGTCGAAAAACTGTTTTTT